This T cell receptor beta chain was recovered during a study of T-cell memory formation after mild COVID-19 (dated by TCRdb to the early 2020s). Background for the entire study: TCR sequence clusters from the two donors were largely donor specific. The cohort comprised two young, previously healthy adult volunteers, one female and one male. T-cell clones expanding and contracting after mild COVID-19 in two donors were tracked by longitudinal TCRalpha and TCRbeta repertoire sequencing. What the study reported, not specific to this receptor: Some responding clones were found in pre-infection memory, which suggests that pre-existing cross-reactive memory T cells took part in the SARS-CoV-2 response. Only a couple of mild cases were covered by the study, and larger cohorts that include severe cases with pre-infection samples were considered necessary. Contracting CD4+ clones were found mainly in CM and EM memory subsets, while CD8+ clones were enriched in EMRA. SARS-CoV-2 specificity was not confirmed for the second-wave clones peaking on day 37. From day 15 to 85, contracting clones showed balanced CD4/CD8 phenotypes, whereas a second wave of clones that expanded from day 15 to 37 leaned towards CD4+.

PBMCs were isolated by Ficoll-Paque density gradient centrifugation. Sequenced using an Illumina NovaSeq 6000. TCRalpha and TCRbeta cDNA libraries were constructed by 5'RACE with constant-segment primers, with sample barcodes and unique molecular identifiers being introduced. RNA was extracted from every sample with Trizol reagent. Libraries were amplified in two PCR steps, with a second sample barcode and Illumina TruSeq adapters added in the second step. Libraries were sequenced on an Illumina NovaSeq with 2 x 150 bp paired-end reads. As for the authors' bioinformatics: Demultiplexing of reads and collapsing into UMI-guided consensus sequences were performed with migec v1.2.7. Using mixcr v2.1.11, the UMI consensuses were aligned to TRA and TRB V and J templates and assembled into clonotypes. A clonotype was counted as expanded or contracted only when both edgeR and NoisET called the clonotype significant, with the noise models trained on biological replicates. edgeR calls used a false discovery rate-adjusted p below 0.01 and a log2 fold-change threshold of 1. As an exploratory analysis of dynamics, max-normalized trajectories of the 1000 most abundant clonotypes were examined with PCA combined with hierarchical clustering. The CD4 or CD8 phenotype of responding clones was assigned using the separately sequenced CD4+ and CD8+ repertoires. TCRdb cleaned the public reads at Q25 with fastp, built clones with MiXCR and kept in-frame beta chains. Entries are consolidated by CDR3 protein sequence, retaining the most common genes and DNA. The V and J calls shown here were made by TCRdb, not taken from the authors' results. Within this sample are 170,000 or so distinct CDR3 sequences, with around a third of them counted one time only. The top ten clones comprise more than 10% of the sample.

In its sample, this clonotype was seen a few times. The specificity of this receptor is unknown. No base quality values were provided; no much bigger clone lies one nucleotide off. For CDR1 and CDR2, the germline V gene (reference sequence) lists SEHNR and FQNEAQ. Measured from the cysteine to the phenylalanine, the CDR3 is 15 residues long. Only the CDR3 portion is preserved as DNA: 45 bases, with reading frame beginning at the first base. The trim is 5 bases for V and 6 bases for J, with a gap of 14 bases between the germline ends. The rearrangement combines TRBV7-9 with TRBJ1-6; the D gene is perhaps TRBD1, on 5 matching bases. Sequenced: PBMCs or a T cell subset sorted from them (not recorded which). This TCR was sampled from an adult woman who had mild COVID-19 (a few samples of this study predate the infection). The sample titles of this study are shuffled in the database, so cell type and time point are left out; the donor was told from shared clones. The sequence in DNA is TGTGCCAGCAGCCACCGGGACGGCTCTAATTCACCCCTCCACTTT. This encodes CASSHRDGSNSPLHF.